The 25 T cell receptor beta chains below were found in one sample sequenced in a study of spatial heterogeneity in lung cancer. Points from the study as a whole: Tumor mutation count correlated with how many alpha and beta TCRs expanded intratumorally.

Time point described: sample taken at primary tumor resection. These TCRs are of unknown antigen specificity. Via MiXCR, TCRdb re-called the 5' RACE reads, giving one row per CDR3 protein. The sample lists several thousand distinct CDR3 sequences, roughly a tenth occurring once. The material sequenced was lung tumor tissue, taken at surgery. Every receptor here comes from a male donor with early-stage non-small cell lung cancer.

This clonotype is labeled medium-sized (0.01 to 0.1%). The rearrangement joins TRBV18 to TRBJ2-1; perhaps TRBD1 as D (6 bases). The CDR3 extends over 13 amino acids. Germline values: CDR1 KGHSH, CDR2 LQKENI. Trimming removed 1 base at V and 13 bases at J, with 14 bases between. The CDR3 DNA sequence: TGTGCCAGCTCACCACAGGGGGTCGGACTCCAGTTCTTC. Its translation: CASSPQGVGLQFF.

By share of the sample, this clonotype is medium-sized. The chain recombines TRBV20-1 with TRBJ2-5; TRBD1 matches 9 bases. CDR1 and CDR2 (germline): DFQATT, SNEGSKA (reference sequence). V shed 3 bases and J 2 bases; nucleotides not matched to a gene: 4. The CDR3 is made up of 14 amino acids. The CDR3 here is CSASRTGVQETQYF. The CDR3 DNA follows: TGCAGTGCTAGCCGGACAGGGGTACAAGAGACCCAGTACTTC.

The sample holds many counts of this clonotype. The J gene is TRBJ2-5, the V gene TRBV7-9; D is perhaps TRBD2 (7 bases). This CDR3 comprises 13 residues. Trimming took off 5 bases at V and 1 base at J, with 8 bases between the two ends. Germline values: CDR1 SEHNR, CDR2 FQNEAQ (reference sequence). This chain's CDR3 is CASSRGAQETQYF. CDR3 DNA sequence: TGTGCCAGCAGCCGGGGGGCCCAAGAGACCCAGTACTTC. Complete variable domain (other parts from reference TRBV7-9 and TRBJ2-5): DTGVSQNPRHKITKRGQNVTFRCDPISEHNRLYWYRQTLGQGPEFLTYFQNEAQLEKSRLLSDRFSAERPKGSFSTLEIQRTEQGDSAMYLCASSRGAQETQYFGPGTRLLVL.

By frequency in the sample, this clonotype is medium-sized. V is TRBV20-1 and J is TRBJ2-3; maybe TRBD2 (6 bases). Germline CDR1 and CDR2: DFQATT and SNEGSKA (reference sequence). There are 15 residues in the CDR3. The V and J ends lost 1 base and 0 bases respectively, with 11 bases between them. For the CDR3, the DNA is TGCAGTGCTAGAGGTAGCGGATACAGCACAGATACGCAGTATTTT. Its protein product is CSARGSGYSTDTQYF.

V usage is TRBV12-3 or TRBV12-4 and J usage is TRBJ1-4, with TRBD1 matching 9 bases. J lost 7 bases, V lost 6 bases, and 6 bases had no gene match. The CDR3 runs 14 residues. In DNA form, the CDR3 reads TGTGCCAGCAGGCACACAGGGGGCACTGAAAAACTGTTTTTT. Translation gives CASRHTGGTEKLFF.

This clonotype was seen many times. The chain uses TRBV7-2 and TRBJ2-3; D possibly corresponds to TRBD2 (6 bases). Deletions cut 5 bases from V and 0 bases from J, with 12 bases between. Germline V gives CDR1 SGHTA, CDR2 FQGNSA. The CDR3 consists of 15 residues. CDR3 DNA sequence: TGTGCCAGCAGCCTTTCCGGGACTAGCACAGATACGCAGTATTTT. Translation gives CASSLSGTSTDTQYF.

This clonotype has at least ten counts. This rearrangement joins TRBV18 to TRBJ2-3, with 9 bases lining up with TRBD1. Germline CDR1 KGHSH, CDR2 LQKENI. V shed 3 bases, J shed 5 bases, and the junction held 6 bases outside the gene matches. There are 15 residues in the CDR3. CDR3 nucleotides: TGTGCCAGCTCACCCCGGGACAGGGTGAAAGATACGCAGTATTTT. Translated: CASSPRDRVKDTQYF.

This clonotype is labeled as medium-sized (0.01 to 0.1%). The chain couples TRBV5-6 to TRBJ1-1; D uncertain. This CDR3 has 14 residues. Trimming pared 1 base from V and 1 base from J, leaving 8 bases between. CDR1 is SGHDT, CDR2 YYEEEE, per germline. CDR3 region: CASSLFQKNTEAFF. The CDR3 nucleotides read TGTGCCAGCAGCTTGTTTCAGAAGAACACTGAAGCTTTCTTT.

This clonotype was recorded many times. The rearrangement joins TRBV28 to TRBJ2-1; D tentatively reads TRBD1 or TRBD2 (5 bases each). Germline V lookup: CDR1 MDHEN, CDR2 SYDVKM. V lost 8 bases and J lost 7, with 18 bases in between. The CDR3 sequence is 14 residues long. The DNA of the CDR3 is TGTGCCAGCTCTCCCGGGACCCCGGGGAATGAGCAGTTCTTC. Translation: CASSPGTPGNEQFF.

J is TRBJ2-3 and V is TRBV29-1; D is perhaps TRBD1 (5 bases). The CDR3 contains 14 residues. V lost 7 bases, J lost 4 bases, and 18 bases lay in between. CDR1 and CDR2 (germline): SQVTM, ANQGSEA. As DNA, the CDR3 is TGCAGCGGGAGCAACAGGCTTGGGGCAGATACGCAGTATTTT. Protein product: CSGSNRLGADTQYF.

This clonotype was seen ten or more times. The CDR3 DNA is TGTGCCAGCAGTCCCAGCCGTGGTACGCAGTATTTT. Protein: CASSPSRGTQYF. The chain combines TRBV12-3 or TRBV12-4 with TRBJ2-3; D is uncertain. The CDR3 runs 12 residues. The V and J ends lost 5 bases and 8 bases respectively, with 11 bases between them.

CDR3 sequence (DNA): TGCAGTGCTAGACCGCCTGGGCAGGGATCCTACAATGAGCAGTTCTTC. Its translation is CSARPPGQGSYNEQFF. The gene calls are TRBV20-1 and TRBJ2-1, with a tentative D call TRBD1 (5 bases). In germline, CDR1 is DFQATT, CDR2 SNEGSKA (reference sequence). With 2 bases removed from V and 1 base from J, the gap between germline ends came to 15 bases. This CDR3 is built from 16 residues.

This clonotype was counted at least ten times. This chain links TRBV6-5 with TRBJ1-2; a weak D match, TRBD1 (5 bases). The V end lost 9 bases, the J end lost 2 bases, and 19 bases lay between the germline ends. Germline CDR1 MNHEY, CDR2 SVGAGI. The CDR3 consists of 15 residues. The CDR3 here is CASIGASRTNYGYTF. CDR3 sequence (DNA): TGTGCCAGTATCGGGGCCTCACGCACAAACTATGGCTACACCTTC.

There are many counts of this clonotype. J is TRBJ1-2 and V is TRBV5-1; D remains unclear. V was pared by 1 base and J by 2 bases, with 3 bases between. The CDR3 consists of 12 residues. CDR1 and CDR2 (germline): SGHRS, YFSETQ. In DNA, the CDR3 is TGCGCCAGCAGCTTGTACAACTATGGCTACACCTTC. Translated: CASSLYNYGYTF.

This clonotype counts as medium-sized (0.01 to 0.1%). The chain recombines TRBV5-1 with TRBJ1-1; the match to TRBD1 covers 9 bases. There are 14 residues in the CDR3. J lost 8 bases, V lost 0 bases, and 5 bases had no gene match. CDR1 and CDR2 from the germline V gene are SGHRS and YFSETQ. DNA of the CDR3: TGCGCCAGCAGCTTGGGGGACAGGGCCACCGAAGCTTTCTTT. This codes for CASSLGDRATEAFF.

The chain links TRBV30 to TRBJ1-5; D call uncertain. The CDR3 contains 12 residues. Germline CDR1 and CDR2: GTSNPN and SVGIG (reference sequence). The V gene lost 2 bases and the J gene lost 5 bases, with 7 bases spanning the gap. CDR3 nucleotide sequence: TGTGCCTGGAGTTCCCAGGATCAGCCCCAGCATTTT. It translates to CAWSSQDQPQHF.

This clonotype has just a few counts. V is TRBV19 and J is TRBJ2-5; possibly TRBD1 for D (6 bases). V was cut by 6 bases and J by 2 bases, with 19 bases left in between. In germline, CDR1 is LNHDA, CDR2 SQIVND (reference sequence). This CDR3 is built from 16 residues. CDR3 nucleotide sequence: TGTGCCAGTAGCTTCGACGGGACAAGCCTTCAAGAGACCCAGTACTTC. Translation gives CASSFDGTSLQETQYF.

This clonotype was counted ten times or more. This CDR3 reads CASSPRADQPQHF. The CDR3 bases are TGTGCCAGCAGCCCCCGAGCCGATCAGCCCCAGCATTTT. The chain carries TRBV7-2 and TRBJ1-5; D not resolved. Per germline, CDR1 SGHTA and CDR2 FQGNSA. Trimming took off 5 bases at V and 5 bases at J, with 10 bases between the two ends. This CDR3 has 13 residues.

This clonotype is categorized as medium-sized. This chain links TRBV2 with TRBJ2-6, with D maybe TRBD1 (8 bases). The V end was cut by 10 bases, the J end by 2 bases, with 18 bases between. CDR1 SNHLY and CDR2 FYNNEI come from the germline V gene. The CDR3 spans 16 residues. The chain's CDR3 is CATTQGGVAGANVLTF. In nucleotides, the CDR3 is TGTGCCACCACACAGGGGGGGGTTGCTGGGGCCAACGTCCTGACTTTC.

The V and J genes are TRBV29-1 and TRBJ2-3; D not certain. Looked up from germline, CDR1 is SQVTM and CDR2 is ANQGSEA. The CDR3 runs to 10 residues. Between the trimmed V and J ends, which lost 3 bases and 10 bases, there was a span of 8 bases. CDR3 DNA sequence: TGCAGCGTTGAGCAGGCGCCGCAGTATTTT. Translation: CSVEQAPQYF.

This clonotype qualifies as medium-sized. V and J are TRBV18 and TRBJ2-1; tentatively, D is TRBD2 (6 bases). V lost 2 bases to trimming and J lost 7 bases, with 12 bases between them. The CDR3 length is 14 residues. Germline-derived CDR1 and CDR2 are KGHSH and LQKENI. The chain's CDR3 is CASSPSAGSNEQFF. The CDR3, as DNA: TGTGCCAGCTCACCATCCGCGGGGTCTAATGAGCAGTTCTTC.

Within the sample, this clonotype is medium-sized. V and J are TRBV11-2 and TRBJ1-2; 9 positions match TRBD1. The CDR3 has 16 amino acids. The ends lost 0 bases at V and 5 bases at J; junction bases unmatched: 7. CDR1 is SGHAT and CDR2 is FQNNGV in the germline V gene. Written as DNA, the CDR3 is TGTGCCAGCAGCTTAGATCTGGGGACAGGGTCTTATGGCTACACCTTC. Amino acid sequence: CASSLDLGTGSYGYTF.

The genes are TRBV20-1 and TRBJ1-1; no definite D call. This CDR3 is built from 12 residues. Trimming removed 4 bases from V and 5 bases from J, with 11 bases in between. The V gene's germline CDR1 is DFQATT and CDR2 SNEGSKA (reference sequence). The CDR3 loop is CSAIQSGTEAFF. CDR3 sequence (DNA): TGCAGTGCTATCCAGTCGGGTACTGAAGCTTTCTTT.

The chain recombines TRBV5-1 with TRBJ1-4; the D gene is possibly TRBD1 (5 bases). CDR3 length: 15 amino acids. The V gene lost 0 bases and the J gene lost 10 bases, with 16 bases spanning the gap. Looked up from germline, CDR1 is SGHRS and CDR2 is YFSETQ. For the CDR3, the DNA is TGCGCCAGCAGCTTGGACACAGGTTATGAAGGAAAACTGTTTTTT. It specifies CASSLDTGYEGKLFF.

By its share, this clonotype is medium-sized (0.01 to 0.1%). The genes are TRBV19 and TRBJ2-7; D not resolved. V dropped 5 bases and J dropped 6 bases, with 17 bases sitting between them. The CDR3 consists of 14 residues. Germline V gene data show CDR1 as LNHDA and CDR2 as SQIVND (reference sequence). CDR3 DNA: TGTGCCAGTAGTCGACGTGGAACATCGGGCGAGCAGTACTTC. Its protein product is CASSRRGTSGEQYF.